This T cell receptor beta chain appears in the sequencing data of a study of T cells after yellow fever vaccination. Note on this clonotype: The antigen is not known.

Study-wide results and caveats: Subsequent to the booster, the majority of primary-vaccination clones reappeared (less than 97% CD4, 88% CD8). The secondary response was weaker but peaked faster, day 5 versus 15. From the bulk population, abundant clonotypes could contaminate and appear within FACS-sorted repertoires.

Trimming removed 7 bases at V and 7 bases at J, with 14 bases between. The CDR3 loop spans 13 amino acids. Per the germline V gene, CDR1 is SGHTA and CDR2 is FQGNSA. 5'RACE template switching produced TCR cDNA carrying a universal primer site and UMIs. TCRdb ran MiXCR on the 5' RACE reads and lists one entry per CDR3 protein. The sample consists of 350,000 to 550,000 distinct CDR3 sequences, approximately 19% of them appearing once. The material sequenced was PBMCs, taken before the yellow fever booster vaccination. This TCR derives from a man aged 18 to 35 who received the YFV17D yellow fever vaccine. The chain links TRBV7-2 to TRBJ1-5; D is unresolved. The CDR3 here is CASTIGPLQPQHF. The CDR3 DNA is TGTGCCAGCACCATTGGACCTTTGCAGCCCCAGCATTTT. The entire variable domain, with the rest obtained from reference TRBV7-2 and TRBJ1-5, is as follows: GAGVSQSPSNKVTEKGKDVELRCDPISGHTALYWYRQSLGQGLEFLIYFQGNSAPDKSGLPSDRFSAERTGGSVSTLTIQRTQQEDSAVYLCASTIGPLQPQHFGDGTRLSIL.